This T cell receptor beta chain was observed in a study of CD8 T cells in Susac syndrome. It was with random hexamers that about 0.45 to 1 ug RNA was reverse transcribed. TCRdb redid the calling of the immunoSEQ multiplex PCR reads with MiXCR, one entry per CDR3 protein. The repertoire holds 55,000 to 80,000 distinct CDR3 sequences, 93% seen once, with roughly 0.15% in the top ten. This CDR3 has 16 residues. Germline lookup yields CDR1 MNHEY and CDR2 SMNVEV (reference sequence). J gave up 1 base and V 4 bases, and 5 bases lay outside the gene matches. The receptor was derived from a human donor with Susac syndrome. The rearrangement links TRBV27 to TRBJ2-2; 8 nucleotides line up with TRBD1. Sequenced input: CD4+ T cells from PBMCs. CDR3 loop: CASSSKGQGNTGELFF. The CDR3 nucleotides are TGTGCCAGCAGTTCTAAAGGACAGGGGAACACCGGGGAGCTGTTTTTT.